One and the same sample provided the 9 T cell receptor beta chains below, sequenced in a study of blood T cell repertoires in COVID-19. Repertoires were generated with immunoSEQ multiplex PCR, while TCRdb's copy carries only in-frame clones and drops some. This table holds about 80,000 clones, approximately 80% found once. Material: peripheral blood. Receptors originate from a man aged 55-75 years with active or convalescent COVID-19.

The chain is built from TRBV10-3 and TRBJ2-7; a weak D match, TRBD1 (5 bases). V shed 4 bases and J shed 3 bases, with 7 bases lying between them. This CDR3 comprises 12 residues. Germline CDR1 reads ENHRY; CDR2 reads SYGVKD. This CDR3 reads CAISAQGYEQYF. CDR3 coding DNA: TGTGCCATCAGTGCCCAGGGCTACGAGCAGTACTTC.

V usage is TRBV2 and J usage is TRBJ2-7, with D tentatively TRBD1 (5 bases). The CDR3 length is 14 residues. Per the germline V gene, CDR1 is SNHLY and CDR2 is FYNNEI. Trimming pared 7 bases from V and 2 bases from J, leaving 15 bases between. CDR3 nucleotides: TGTGCCAGCATTTCCCTAGGGGTCCCCTACGAGCAGTACTTC. Translating it yields CASISLGVPYEQYF.

The J gene is TRBJ1-6, the V gene TRBV14; 8 bases line up with TRBD1. The CDR3 runs to 15 residues. Germline assignment: CDR1 SGHDN and CDR2 FVKESK. The J segment lost 7 bases and the V segment lost 2 bases, leaving 4 bases of the junction unmatched. CDR3: CASSQLRQGNSPLHF. DNA of the CDR3: TGTGCCAGCAGCCAACTTAGACAGGGGAATTCACCCCTCCACTTT.

The rearrangement links TRBV5-1 to TRBJ2-7; the match to TRBD1 covers 9 bases. Germline CDR1 is SGHRS and CDR2 is YFSETQ. V shed 4 bases, J shed 1 base, and the junction held 9 bases outside the gene matches. This CDR3 is built from 16 residues. The CDR3 spells CASSVMPGQGSYEQYF. The CDR3 region has the DNA TGCGCCAGCAGCGTTATGCCGGGACAGGGTTCCTACGAGCAGTACTTC.

The V call is TRBV7-2, the J call TRBJ2-7; 7 nucleotides line up with TRBD1. CDR1 SGHTA and CDR2 FQGNSA come from the germline V gene. CDR3 length equals 13 residues. V lost 5 bases to trimming and J lost 3 bases; unmatched junction nucleotides: 4. Here the CDR3 reads CASSIGTDYEQYF. CDR3 in DNA: TGTGCCAGCAGCATTGGGACAGACTACGAGCAGTACTTC.

This chain links TRBV5-1 with TRBJ2-5; TRBD1 aligns across 10 bases. The germline gives CDR1 SGHRS, CDR2 YFSETQ. J gave up 5 bases and V 4 bases, and 8 bases lay outside the gene matches. The CDR3 is 15 amino acids. The CDR3 reads CASSLGTGVRETQYF. As DNA, the CDR3 is TGCGCCAGCAGCCTCGGGACAGGGGTACGGGAGACCCAGTACTTC.

This clone was detected once. The chain combines TRBV24-1 with TRBJ1-2; D gene ambiguous. This CDR3 is built from 14 residues. Deletions cut 3 bases from V and 0 bases from J, with 7 bases between. Germline loops: CDR1 KGHDR, CDR2 SFDVKD. The CDR3 DNA reads as TGTGCCACCAGTGATGGCGGAGCTAACTATGGCTACACCTTC. This encodes CATSDGGANYGYTF.

The gene calls are TRBV19 and TRBJ2-7; TRBD1 agrees at 9 bases. V was pared by 4 bases and J by 7 bases, with 5 bases of the junction left unmatched. The CDR3 consists of 13 residues. Germline CDR1 LNHDA, CDR2 SQIVND (reference sequence). In nucleotides, the CDR3 is TGTGCCAGTAGTAATACAGGGGGCGGTGAGCAGTACTTC. Its protein product is CASSNTGGGEQYF.

A few counts support this clone. The chain is built from TRBV6-2 or TRBV6-3 and TRBJ1-1, with D unclear. V lost 4 bases, J lost 7 bases, and 16 bases lay in between. Germline V CDR1 and CDR2: MNHEY, SVGEGT. The CDR3 consists of 14 residues. CDR3: CASSSGSSAGEAFF. The CDR3, as DNA: TGTGCCAGCAGTTCAGGAAGTTCGGCGGGTGAAGCTTTCTTT.